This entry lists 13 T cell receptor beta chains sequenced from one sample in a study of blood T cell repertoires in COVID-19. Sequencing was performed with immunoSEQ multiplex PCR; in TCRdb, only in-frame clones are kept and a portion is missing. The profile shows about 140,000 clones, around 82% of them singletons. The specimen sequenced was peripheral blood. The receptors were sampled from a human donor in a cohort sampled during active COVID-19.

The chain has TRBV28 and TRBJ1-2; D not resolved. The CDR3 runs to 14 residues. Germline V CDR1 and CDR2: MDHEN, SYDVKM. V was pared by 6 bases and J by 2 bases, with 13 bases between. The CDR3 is CASREKRRNYGYTF. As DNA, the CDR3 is TGTGCCAGCAGGGAGAAAAGAAGAAACTATGGCTACACCTTC.

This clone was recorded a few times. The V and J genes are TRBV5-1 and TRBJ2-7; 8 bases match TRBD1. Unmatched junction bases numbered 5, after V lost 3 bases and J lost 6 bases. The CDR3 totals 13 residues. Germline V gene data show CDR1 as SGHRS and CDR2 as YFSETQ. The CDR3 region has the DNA TGCGCCAGCAGCTGGACAGGGTCGGGCGAGCAGTACTTC. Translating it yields CASSWTGSGEQYF.

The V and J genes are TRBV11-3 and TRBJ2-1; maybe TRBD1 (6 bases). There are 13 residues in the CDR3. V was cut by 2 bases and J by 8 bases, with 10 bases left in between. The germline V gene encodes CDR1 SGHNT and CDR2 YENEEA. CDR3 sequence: CASSLWQGHEQFF. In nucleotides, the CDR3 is TGTGCCAGCAGCTTATGGCAGGGGCATGAGCAGTTCTTC.

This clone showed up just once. This chain's CDR3 is CASSLVVAGGLYYEQYF. CDR3 DNA sequence: TGCGCCAGCAGCTTGGTAGTAGCGGGGGGCCTGTACTACGAGCAGTACTTC. The chain employs TRBV5-1 and TRBJ2-7; 10 nucleotides agree with TRBD2. This CDR3 region has 17 residues. CDR1 is SGHRS and CDR2 is YFSETQ in the germline V gene. V was pared by 0 bases and J by 3 bases, with 9 bases of the junction left unmatched.

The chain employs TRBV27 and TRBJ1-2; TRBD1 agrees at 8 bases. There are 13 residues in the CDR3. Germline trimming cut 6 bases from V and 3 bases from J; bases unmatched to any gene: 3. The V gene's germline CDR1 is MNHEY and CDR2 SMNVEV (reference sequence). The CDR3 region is CASRMTGDYGYTF. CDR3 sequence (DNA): TGTGCCAGCAGAATGACAGGGGACTATGGCTACACCTTC.

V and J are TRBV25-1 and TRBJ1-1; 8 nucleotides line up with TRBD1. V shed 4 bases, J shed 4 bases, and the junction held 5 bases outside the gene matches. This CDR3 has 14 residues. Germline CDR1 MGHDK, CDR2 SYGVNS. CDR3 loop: CASSGDRGGTEAFF. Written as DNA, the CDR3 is TGTGCCAGCAGTGGAGACAGGGGAGGCACTGAAGCTTTCTTT.

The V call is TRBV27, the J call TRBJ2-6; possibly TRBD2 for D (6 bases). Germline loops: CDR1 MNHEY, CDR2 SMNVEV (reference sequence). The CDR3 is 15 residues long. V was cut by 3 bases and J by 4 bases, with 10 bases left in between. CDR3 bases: TGTGCCAGCAGTTTCGGGGGATCCGGGGCCAACGTCCTGACTTTC. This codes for CASSFGGSGANVLTF.

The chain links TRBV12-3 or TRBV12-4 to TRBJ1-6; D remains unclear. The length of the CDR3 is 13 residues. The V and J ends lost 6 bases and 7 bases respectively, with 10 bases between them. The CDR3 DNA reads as TGTGCCAGCAGCATAGAAAGCAATTCACCCCTCCACTTT. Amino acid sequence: CASSIESNSPLHF.

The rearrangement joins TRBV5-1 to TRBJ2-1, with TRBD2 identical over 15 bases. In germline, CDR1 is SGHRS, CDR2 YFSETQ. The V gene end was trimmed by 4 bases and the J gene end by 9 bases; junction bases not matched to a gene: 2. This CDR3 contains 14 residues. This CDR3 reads CASSEGLAGGEQFF. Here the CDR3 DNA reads TGCGCCAGCAGCGAGGGACTAGCGGGGGGTGAGCAGTTCTTC.

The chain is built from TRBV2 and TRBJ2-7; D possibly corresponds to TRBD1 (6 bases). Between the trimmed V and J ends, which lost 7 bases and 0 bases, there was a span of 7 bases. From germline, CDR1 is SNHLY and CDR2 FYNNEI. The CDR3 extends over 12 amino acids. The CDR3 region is CASNRASYEQYF. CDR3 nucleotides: TGTGCCAGCAACAGGGCCTCCTACGAGCAGTACTTC.

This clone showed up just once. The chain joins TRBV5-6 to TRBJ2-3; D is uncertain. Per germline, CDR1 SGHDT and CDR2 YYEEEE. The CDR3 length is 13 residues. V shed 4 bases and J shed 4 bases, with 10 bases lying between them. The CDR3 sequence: CASSMVGADTQYF. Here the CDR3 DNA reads TGTGCCAGCAGCATGGTGGGCGCAGATACGCAGTATTTT.

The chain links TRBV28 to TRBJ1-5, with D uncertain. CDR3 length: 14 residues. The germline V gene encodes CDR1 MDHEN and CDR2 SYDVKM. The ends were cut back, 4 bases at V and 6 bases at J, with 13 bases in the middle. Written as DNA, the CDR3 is TGTGCCAGCAGTTCCACCGGGAGCCGTCAGCCCCAGCATTTT. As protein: CASSSTGSRQPQHF.

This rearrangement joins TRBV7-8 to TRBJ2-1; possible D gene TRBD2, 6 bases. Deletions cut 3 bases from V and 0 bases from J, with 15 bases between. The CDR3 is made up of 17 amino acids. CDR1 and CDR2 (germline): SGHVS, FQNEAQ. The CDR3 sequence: CASSFTTLASSYNEQFF. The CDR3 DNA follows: TGTGCCAGCAGCTTCACGACGCTAGCGAGCTCCTACAATGAGCAGTTCTTC.